This T cell receptor beta chain stems from a study of T cell responses to AZD1222 COVID-19 vaccine listed by TCRdb under 2021. Study-wide context: Because spike-specific TCR depth and breadth did not differ between the two schedules, AZD1222 recipients who got a second dose at roughly 4 weeks were pooled with those who got a second dose at roughly 12 weeks. TCR sequencing was performed for 233 trial participants, of whom some 200 were given two doses of AZD1222 and roughly 25 were given two doses of MenACWY control vaccine. Trial participants were enrolled into age subgroups of 18-55, 56-69 and 70-plus years, which contained 148, 28 and 57 TCR-sequenced participants, respectively.

Findings and caveats that apply to the study as a whole: Reportedly, close to half of the unique spike-specific TCRs recognized epitopes lying outside the regions that are mutated in the B.1.351 and B.1.1.7 variants. After two AZD1222 doses, spike-specific TCR breadth and depth were significantly higher than at day 0 and than in MenACWY recipients. In the small 56-69-year group, the increase in depth fell short of significance, most likely because of low power. Because no day 14 peak-response samples were available, repertoires were characterized only after the peak T cell response. Participants were mostly white British, with more females than males. The authors suggested clonal diversity may have been underestimated. Conclusions about previously exposed vaccinees were limited because only a handful of AZD1222 recipients were SARS-CoV-2 seropositive at baseline. Vaccine-associated CD4 TCRs spanned the whole spike protein, with dominant responses in regions 160-218 and 743-854.

The CDR3 regions of human TCRbeta chains were subjected to immunosequencing. In the source study's methods: Repertoire TCRs were matched against a reference library of SARS-CoV-2-specific TCRs generated with the MIRA antigen-specificity platform. Breadth was defined as the fraction of unique TCRs that were SARS-CoV-2-associated. Depth was defined as the fraction of total T cells that were SARS-CoV-2-associated. Using the MIRA data, each spike-specific TCR was mapped to the spike region that the TCR reacts to and placed in a CD4 or CD8 class. Log10-transformed breadth and depth values were compared by one-way ANOVA with Sidak's multiple comparisons tests. TCRdb provides this immuneACCESS table in a form limited to in-frame rearrangements. Some clones are lacking; in checked studies, under half of them reflect an unresolved V gene, and why the rest are absent is not known. The DNA was the basis for D and trimming; V, J and clone size are from that table. Counted in this sample were some 120,000 clones; around 84% of them appeared once. Approximately 12% of the sample is taken by the ten largest.

V gives up 6 bases and J gives up 0 bases, and the segment between their germline ends measures 11 bases. Taken from cysteine to phenylalanine, the CDR3 has 14 residues. This entry keeps only the CDR3 DNA: 42 bases, framed from base 1. The germline V gene sets CDR1 to MNHEY and CDR2 to SVGAGI. A remark on this clone: Its antigen remains unidentified. No per-base quality is available; no much larger clone lies one base away.

What the time point label conveys for this sample: baseline before first vaccination. Vaccinee samples were obtained from the UK trials COV001 and COV002, which included a single-blind randomized controlled phase 2/3 trial of AZD1222 (ChAdOx1 nCoV-19) in healthy adults. Trial participant PBMC samples were collected at day 0 and day 28 after the second dose for TCRbeta chain sequencing. The sample was peripheral blood, taken on day 0 of AZD1222 vaccination. This chain is built from TRBV6-5 and TRBJ1-2, and possibly TRBD1, on 6 matching bases. The receptor was derived from an adult in good health. The CDR3 amino acid sequence is: CASRRGGPNYGYTF. The nucleotide sequence reads TGTGCCAGCAGGCGGGGGGGGCCTAACTATGGCTACACCTTC.